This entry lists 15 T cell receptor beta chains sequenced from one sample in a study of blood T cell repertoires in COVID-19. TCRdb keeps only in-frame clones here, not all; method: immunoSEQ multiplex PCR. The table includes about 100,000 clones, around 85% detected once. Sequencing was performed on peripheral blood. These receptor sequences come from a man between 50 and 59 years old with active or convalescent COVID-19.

CDR3 DNA sequence: TGTGCCAGCAACAGAGGACAGGGTGAGACCCAGTACTTC. The encoded protein is CASNRGQGETQYF. V is TRBV6-5 and J is TRBJ2-5; 8 nucleotides agree with TRBD1. Germline loops: CDR1 MNHEY, CDR2 SVGAGI. Trimming took 7 bases from V and 5 from J; bases not matched to a gene: 6. This CDR3 contains 13 residues.

The CDR3 coding sequence is TGCGCCAGCAGCTCCGCCGCAGGGATGGAGACCCAGTACTTC. Protein sequence: CASSSAAGMETQYF. The chain carries TRBV5-1 and TRBJ2-5; perhaps TRBD1 as D (5 bases). The V and J ends lost 3 bases and 5 bases respectively, with 14 bases between them. The CDR3 covers 14 residues. Germline values: CDR1 SGHRS, CDR2 YFSETQ.

Here the CDR3 DNA reads TGTGCCAGCAGCTCAACATGGAGCTCCTACGAGCAGTACTTC. Encoded protein: CASSSTWSSYEQYF. The V and J genes are TRBV27 and TRBJ2-7; D is undetermined. V lost 6 bases and J 0 bases, leaving 12 bases between the germline ends. The CDR3 is 14 amino acids. Germline lookup yields CDR1 MNHEY and CDR2 SMNVEV (reference sequence).

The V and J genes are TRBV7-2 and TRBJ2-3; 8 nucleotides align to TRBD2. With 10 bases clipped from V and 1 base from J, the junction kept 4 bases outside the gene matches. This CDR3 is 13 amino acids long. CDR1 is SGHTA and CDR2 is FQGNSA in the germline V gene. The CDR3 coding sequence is TGTGCCAAAACGACTAGCGGCACAGATACGCAGTATTTT. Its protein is CAKTTSGTDTQYF.

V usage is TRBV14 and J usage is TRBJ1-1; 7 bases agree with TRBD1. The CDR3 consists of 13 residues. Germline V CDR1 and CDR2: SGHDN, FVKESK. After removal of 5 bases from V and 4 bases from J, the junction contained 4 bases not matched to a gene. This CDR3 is CASSTQGFTEAFF. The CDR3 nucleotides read TGTGCCAGCAGCACACAGGGGTTCACTGAAGCTTTCTTT. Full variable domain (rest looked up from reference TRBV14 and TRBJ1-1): EAGVTQFPSHSVIEKGQTVTLRCDPISGHDNLYWYRRVMGKEIKFLLHFVKESKQDESGMPNNRFLAERTGGTYSTLKVQPAELEDSGVYFCASSTQGFTEAFFGQGTRLTVV.

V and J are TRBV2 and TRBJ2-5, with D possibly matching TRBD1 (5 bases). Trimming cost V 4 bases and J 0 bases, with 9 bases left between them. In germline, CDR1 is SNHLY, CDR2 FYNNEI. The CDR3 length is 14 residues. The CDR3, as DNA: TGTGCCAGCAGTGTACAGGCAAACCAAGAGACCCAGTACTTC. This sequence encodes CASSVQANQETQYF.

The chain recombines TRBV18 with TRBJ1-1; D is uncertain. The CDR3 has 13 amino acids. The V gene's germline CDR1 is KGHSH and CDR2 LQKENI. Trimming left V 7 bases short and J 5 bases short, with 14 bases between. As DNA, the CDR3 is TGTGCCAGCTTTTTTATGGAGGGAACTGAAGCTTTCTTT. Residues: CASFFMEGTEAFF.

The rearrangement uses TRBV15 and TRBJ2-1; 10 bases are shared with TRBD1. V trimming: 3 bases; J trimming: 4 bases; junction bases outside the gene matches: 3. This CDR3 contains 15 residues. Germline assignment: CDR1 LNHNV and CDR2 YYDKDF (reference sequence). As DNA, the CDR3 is TGTGCCACCAGCAGCCGGGACAGGGGTTACAATGAGCAGTTCTTC. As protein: CATSSRDRGYNEQFF.

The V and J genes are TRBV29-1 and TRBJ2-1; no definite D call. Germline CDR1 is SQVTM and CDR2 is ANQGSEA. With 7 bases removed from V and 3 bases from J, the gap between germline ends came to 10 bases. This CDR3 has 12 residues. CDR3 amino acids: CSALPGYNEQFF. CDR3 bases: TGCAGCGCCCTCCCGGGCTACAATGAGCAGTTCTTC.

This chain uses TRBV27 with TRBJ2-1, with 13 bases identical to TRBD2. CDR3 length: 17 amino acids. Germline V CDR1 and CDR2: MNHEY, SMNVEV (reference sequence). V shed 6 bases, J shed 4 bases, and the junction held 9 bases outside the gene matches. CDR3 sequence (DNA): TGTGCCAGCAGCAGAGCCGCGGGACTAGCGGGATACAATGAGCAGTTCTTC. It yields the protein CASSRAAGLAGYNEQFF.

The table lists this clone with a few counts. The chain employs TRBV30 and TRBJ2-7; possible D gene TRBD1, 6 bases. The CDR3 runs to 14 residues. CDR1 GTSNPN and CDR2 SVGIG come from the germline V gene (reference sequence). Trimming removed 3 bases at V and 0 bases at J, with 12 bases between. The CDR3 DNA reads TGTGCCTGGAGCCGGGACACGAACTCCTACGAGCAGTACTTC. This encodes CAWSRDTNSYEQYF.

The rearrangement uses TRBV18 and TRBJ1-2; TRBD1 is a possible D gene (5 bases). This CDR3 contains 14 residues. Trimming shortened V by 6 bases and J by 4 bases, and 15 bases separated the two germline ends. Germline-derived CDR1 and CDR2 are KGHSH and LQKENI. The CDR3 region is CASSPGGKGYGYTF. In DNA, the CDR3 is TGTGCCAGCTCGCCGGGGGGGAAAGGCTATGGCTACACCTTC.

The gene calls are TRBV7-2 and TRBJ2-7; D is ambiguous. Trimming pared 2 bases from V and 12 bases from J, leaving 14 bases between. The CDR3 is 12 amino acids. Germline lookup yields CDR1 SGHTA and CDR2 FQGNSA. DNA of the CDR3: TGTGCCAGCAGCTTATCTGTGTGGCCCGTGTACTTC. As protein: CASSLSVWPVYF.

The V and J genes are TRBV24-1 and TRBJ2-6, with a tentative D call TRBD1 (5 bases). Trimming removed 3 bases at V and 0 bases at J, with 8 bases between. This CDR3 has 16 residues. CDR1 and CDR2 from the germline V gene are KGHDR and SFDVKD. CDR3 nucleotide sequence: TGTGCCACCAGTGATCCTGACAGCTCTGGGGCCAACGTCCTGACTTTC. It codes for CATSDPDSSGANVLTF.

The chain's CDR3 is CSVSDSSNQPQHF. As DNA, the CDR3 is TGCAGCGTTAGCGATAGTAGCAATCAGCCCCAGCATTTT. This chain links TRBV29-1 with TRBJ1-5; D not resolved. The CDR3 is made up of 13 amino acids. The V gene's germline CDR1 is SQVTM and CDR2 ANQGSEA. V lost 5 bases and J lost 0, with 8 bases in between.